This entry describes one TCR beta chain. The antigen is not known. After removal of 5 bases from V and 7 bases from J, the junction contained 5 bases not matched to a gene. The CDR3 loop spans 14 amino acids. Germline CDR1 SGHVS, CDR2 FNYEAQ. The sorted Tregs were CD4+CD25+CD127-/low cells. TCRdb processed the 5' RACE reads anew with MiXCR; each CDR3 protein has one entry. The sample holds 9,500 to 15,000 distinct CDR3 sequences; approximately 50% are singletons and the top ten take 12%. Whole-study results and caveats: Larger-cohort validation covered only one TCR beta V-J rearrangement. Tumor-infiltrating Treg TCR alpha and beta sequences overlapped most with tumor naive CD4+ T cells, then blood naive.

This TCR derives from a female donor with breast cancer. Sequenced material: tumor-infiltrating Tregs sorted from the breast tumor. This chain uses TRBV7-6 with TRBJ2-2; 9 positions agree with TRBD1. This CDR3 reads CASSKGQGSGELFF. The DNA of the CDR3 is TGTGCCAGCAGCAAAGGACAGGGGAGCGGGGAGCTGTTTTTT.